This is a list of T cell receptor beta chains from one sample in a study of blood T cell repertoires in COVID-19. Profiled with immunoSEQ multiplex PCR; TCRdb holds only in-frame clones, not every one. The sample carries 300,000 to 400,000 clones, 88% recorded once. The sample was peripheral blood. The receptors here all came from a woman in her 70s with COVID-19, enrolled during active disease. The CDR3 runs from the conserved cysteine through the conserved F or W. D genes are given only for firm matches. Size is stated for part of the rows, as once, few or many counts, or as a class when the clone is expanded.

d_gene: TRBD1
j_gene: TRBJ2-7
abundance: .
v_gene: TRBV18
CDR3aa: CASSPEPGQTYEQYF
CDR3nt: TGTGCCAGCTCACCAGAGCCGGGACAGACCTACGAGCAGTACTTC

d_gene: TRBD1
j_gene: TRBJ2-7
abundance: .
v_gene: TRBV7-9
CDR3aa: CASSGTGGTNEQYF
CDR3nt: TGTGCCAGCAGCGGGACAGGGGGGACAAACGAGCAGTACTTC

d_gene: .
j_gene: TRBJ2-7
abundance: .
v_gene: TRBV24-1
CDR3aa: CATSDLSGPEQYF
CDR3nt: TGTGCCACCAGTGATTTATCGGGTCCGGAGCAGTACTTC

d_gene: .
j_gene: TRBJ1-1
abundance: .
v_gene: TRBV6-1
CDR3aa: CASSEAWGFTEAFF
CDR3nt: TGTGCCAGCAGTGAAGCTTGGGGCTTCACTGAAGCTTTCTTT

d_gene: .
j_gene: TRBJ2-7
abundance: .
v_gene: TRBV7-9
CDR3aa: CASSLFGEQYF
CDR3nt: TGTGCCAGCAGCTTATTCGGCGAGCAGTACTTC

d_gene: .
j_gene: TRBJ1-2
abundance: few
v_gene: TRBV5-8
CDR3aa: CASRSTAGDTRHYGYTF
CDR3nt: TGTGCCAGCCGAAGTACGGCAGGGGATACCAGGCACTATGGCTACACCTTC

d_gene: TRBD1
j_gene: TRBJ1-2
abundance: .
v_gene: TRBV24-1
CDR3aa: CATSDPGGVGGYTF
CDR3nt: TGTGCCACCAGTGACCCAGGGGGCGTGGGTGGCTACACCTTC

d_gene: .
j_gene: TRBJ1-6
abundance: once
v_gene: TRBV12-5
CDR3aa: CASGLSGLNSPLHF
CDR3nt: TGTGCTAGTGGTTTGAGCGGACTTAATTCACCCCTCCACTTT

d_gene: .
j_gene: TRBJ1-3
abundance: once
v_gene: TRBV2
CDR3aa: CASNDPRGGGLDTIYF
CDR3nt: TGTGCCAGCAACGACCCGCGGGGCGGGGGGTTGGACACCATATATTTT

d_gene: .
j_gene: TRBJ2-3
abundance: .
v_gene: TRBV12-3/TRBV12-4
CDR3aa: CASSISPGDTQYF
CDR3nt: TGTGCCAGCAGTATCTCCCCGGGAGATACGCAGTATTTT

d_gene: TRBD1
j_gene: TRBJ1-6
abundance: once
v_gene: TRBV28
CDR3aa: CASRPAGTGISPLHF
CDR3nt: TGTGCCAGCAGGCCAGCCGGGACAGGGATTTCACCCCTCCACTTT

d_gene: TRBD1
j_gene: TRBJ2-1
abundance: .
v_gene: TRBV5-4
CDR3aa: CASSPYRGDNEQFF
CDR3nt: TGTGCCAGCAGCCCTTACAGGGGGGACAATGAGCAGTTCTTC

d_gene: .
j_gene: TRBJ1-1
abundance: .
v_gene: TRBV30
CDR3aa: CAWSVGDWAFF
CDR3nt: TGTGCCTGGAGTGTAGGAGATTGGGCTTTCTTT

d_gene: .
j_gene: TRBJ1-1
abundance: .
v_gene: TRBV6-5
CDR3aa: CASREVTNTEAFF
CDR3nt: TGTGCCAGCAGGGAGGTAACTAACACTGAAGCTTTCTTT

d_gene: TRBD2
j_gene: TRBJ2-5
abundance: .
v_gene: TRBV11-1
CDR3aa: CASSRTSGGRTQYF
CDR3nt: TGTGCCAGCAGTCGGACTAGCGGGGGTAGGACCCAGTACTTC

d_gene: TRBD1
j_gene: TRBJ1-4
abundance: .
v_gene: TRBV7-9
CDR3aa: CASSTTGGAEKLFF
CDR3nt: TGTGCCAGCAGCACGACAGGGGGCGCCGAAAAACTGTTTTTT

d_gene: TRBD1
j_gene: TRBJ1-3
abundance: .
v_gene: TRBV5-1
CDR3aa: CASSLGGQGSALGNTIYF
CDR3nt: TGCGCCAGCAGCTTGGGAGGACAGGGATCCGCTCTGGGAAACACCATATATTTT

d_gene: .
j_gene: TRBJ2-4
abundance: .
v_gene: TRBV4-3
CDR3aa: CASSQDYASKNIQYF
CDR3nt: TGCGCCAGCAGCCAAGATTACGCCAGCAAAAACATTCAGTACTTC

d_gene: .
j_gene: TRBJ1-3
abundance: .
v_gene: TRBV3-1/TRBV3-2
CDR3aa: CASTGSSGNTIYF
CDR3nt: TGTGCCAGTACCGGGAGCTCTGGAAACACCATATATTTT

d_gene: .
j_gene: TRBJ2-7
abundance: .
v_gene: TRBV27
CDR3aa: CASSFDGDYEQYF
CDR3nt: TGTGCCAGCAGTTTCGACGGAGACTACGAGCAGTACTTC

d_gene: TRBD1
j_gene: TRBJ2-2
abundance: .
v_gene: TRBV7-9
CDR3aa: CASRDPTGKNTGELFF
CDR3nt: TGTGCCAGCAGGGACCCGACAGGGAAGAACACCGGGGAGCTGTTTTTT

d_gene: TRBD1
j_gene: TRBJ1-2
abundance: once
v_gene: TRBV3-1/TRBV3-2
CDR3aa: CASSVGQGYGYTF
CDR3nt: TGTGCCAGCAGCGTCGGACAGGGATATGGCTACACCTTC

d_gene: TRBD2
j_gene: TRBJ2-1
abundance: .
v_gene: TRBV10-2
CDR3aa: CASSELAGGLMYNEQFF
CDR3nt: TGCGCCAGCAGTGAACTAGCGGGGGGGCTGATGTATAATGAGCAGTTCTTC

d_gene: TRBD1
j_gene: TRBJ2-7
abundance: .
v_gene: TRBV27
CDR3aa: CASGQGAHEQYF
CDR3nt: TGTGCCAGCGGACAGGGGGCCCACGAGCAGTACTTC

d_gene: TRBD1
j_gene: TRBJ1-1
abundance: .
v_gene: TRBV12-3/TRBV12-4
CDR3aa: CASSLGDRTEAFF
CDR3nt: TGTGCCAGCAGTTTAGGGGACAGGACTGAAGCTTTCTTT

d_gene: .
j_gene: TRBJ1-5
abundance: .
v_gene: TRBV5-6
CDR3aa: CASSFVSGGNQPQHF
CDR3nt: TGTGCCAGCAGCTTTGTATCGGGTGGCAATCAGCCCCAGCATTTT

d_gene: .
j_gene: TRBJ1-2
abundance: .
v_gene: TRBV5-5
CDR3aa: CASSYTGPNYGYTF
CDR3nt: TGTGCCAGCAGCTACACAGGGCCCAACTATGGCTACACCTTC

d_gene: .
j_gene: TRBJ1-1
abundance: .
v_gene: TRBV5-1
CDR3aa: CASSPGGRGNTEAFF
CDR3nt: TGCGCCAGCAGCCCGGGTGGACGGGGGAACACTGAAGCTTTCTTT

d_gene: .
j_gene: TRBJ1-1
abundance: .
v_gene: TRBV11-3
CDR3aa: CASSLDRGGEAFF
CDR3nt: TGTGCCAGCAGCTTAGATCGAGGAGGTGAAGCTTTCTTT

d_gene: .
j_gene: TRBJ1-4
abundance: .
v_gene: TRBV5-1
CDR3aa: CASTVGDGNEKLFF
CDR3nt: TGCGCCAGTACGGTCGGGGATGGAAATGAAAAACTGTTTTTT

d_gene: TRBD1
j_gene: TRBJ1-6
abundance: .
v_gene: TRBV11-2
CDR3aa: CASSLVPGQGYSPLHF
CDR3nt: TGTGCCAGCAGCTTGGTGCCGGGACAGGGTTATTCACCCCTCCACTTT

d_gene: .
j_gene: TRBJ1-3
abundance: .
v_gene: TRBV11-2
CDR3aa: CASSTDPPGSGNTIYF
CDR3nt: TGTGCCAGCAGCACTGACCCCCCGGGCTCTGGAAACACCATATATTTT

d_gene: TRBD1
j_gene: TRBJ1-1
abundance: .
v_gene: TRBV19
CDR3aa: CASSHRGPYTEAFF
CDR3nt: TGTGCCAGTAGCCACAGGGGACCTTACACTGAAGCTTTCTTT

d_gene: .
j_gene: TRBJ1-3
abundance: .
v_gene: TRBV27
CDR3aa: CASSLSGTPEGNTIYF
CDR3nt: TGTGCCAGCAGTTTATCCGGGACACCTGAGGGAAACACCATATATTTT

d_gene: .
j_gene: TRBJ1-2
abundance: .
v_gene: TRBV6-5
CDR3aa: CASDSDRNYGYTF
CDR3nt: TGTGCCAGCGACTCGGACAGAAACTATGGCTACACCTTC

d_gene: TRBD1
j_gene: TRBJ2-3
abundance: .
v_gene: TRBV9
CDR3aa: CASSVAGGASDTQYF
CDR3nt: TGTGCCAGCAGCGTAGCAGGGGGAGCCTCAGATACGCAGTATTTT

d_gene: TRBD1
j_gene: TRBJ1-2
abundance: .
v_gene: TRBV28
CDR3aa: CASSSYRQGSSYGYTF
CDR3nt: TGTGCCAGCAGTTCCTACCGACAGGGGTCGTCTTATGGCTACACCTTC

d_gene: .
j_gene: TRBJ1-3
abundance: .
v_gene: TRBV5-1
CDR3aa: CASSLISGDGNTIYF
CDR3nt: TGCGCCAGCAGCTTGATATCAGGGGATGGAAACACCATATATTTT

d_gene: TRBD1
j_gene: TRBJ1-4
abundance: .
v_gene: TRBV29-1
CDR3aa: CSATGGGIPNEKLFF
CDR3nt: TGCAGCGCGACAGGGGGCGGTATCCCTAATGAAAAACTGTTTTTT

d_gene: .
j_gene: TRBJ2-5
abundance: .
v_gene: TRBV18
CDR3aa: CASSPLDSQETQYF
CDR3nt: TGTGCCAGCTCACCATTAGACAGCCAAGAGACCCAGTACTTC

d_gene: .
j_gene: TRBJ2-5
abundance: .
v_gene: TRBV19
CDR3aa: CASAGALQETQYF
CDR3nt: TGTGCCAGTGCGGGGGCCCTCCAAGAGACCCAGTACTTC

d_gene: TRBD1
j_gene: TRBJ2-5
abundance: .
v_gene: TRBV2
CDR3aa: CASSFDRGDQETQYF
CDR3nt: TGTGCCAGCAGCTTTGACAGGGGGGACCAAGAGACCCAGTACTTC

d_gene: TRBD1
j_gene: TRBJ1-1
abundance: .
v_gene: TRBV7-2
CDR3aa: CASSSRTGVNTEAFF
CDR3nt: TGTGCCAGCAGCTCCCGGACAGGGGTAAACACTGAAGCTTTCTTT

d_gene: TRBD2
j_gene: TRBJ2-5
abundance: once
v_gene: TRBV5-8
CDR3aa: CASSSGLAGGQETQYF
CDR3nt: TGTGCCAGCAGCTCCGGACTAGCGGGGGGACAAGAGACCCAGTACTTC

d_gene: .
j_gene: TRBJ2-3
abundance: .
v_gene: TRBV7-6
CDR3aa: CASSFPLTGADTQYF
CDR3nt: TGTGCCAGCAGCTTTCCCCTCACAGGAGCAGATACGCAGTATTTT

d_gene: .
j_gene: TRBJ1-2
abundance: .
v_gene: TRBV5-6
CDR3aa: CASTPTGGTGYTF
CDR3nt: TGTGCCAGCACTCCGACCGGAGGGACTGGCTACACCTTC

d_gene: .
j_gene: TRBJ1-1
abundance: .
v_gene: TRBV7-2
CDR3aa: CASSLWGEDTEAFF
CDR3nt: TGTGCCAGCAGCTTATGGGGAGAGGACACTGAAGCTTTCTTT

d_gene: .
j_gene: TRBJ1-4
abundance: .
v_gene: TRBV7-6
CDR3aa: CASSGRQGTNEKLFF
CDR3nt: TGTGCCAGCAGCGGCCGCCAGGGAACTAATGAAAAACTGTTTTTT

d_gene: .
j_gene: TRBJ1-2
abundance: .
v_gene: TRBV7-2
CDR3aa: CASSLAVYYGYTF
CDR3nt: TGTGCCAGCAGCTTAGCAGTCTATTATGGCTACACCTTC

d_gene: .
j_gene: TRBJ1-2
abundance: .
v_gene: TRBV3-1/TRBV3-2
CDR3aa: CASSQDGGAEANYGYTF
CDR3nt: TGTGCCAGCAGCCAAGATGGTGGGGCAGAAGCTAACTATGGCTACACCTTC

d_gene: TRBD2
j_gene: TRBJ2-7
abundance: .
v_gene: TRBV6-6
CDR3aa: CASSYSEGTSNYEQYF
CDR3nt: TGTGCCAGCAGTTACTCGGAGGGGACTAGTAACTACGAGCAGTACTTC

d_gene: .
j_gene: TRBJ2-3
abundance: .
v_gene: TRBV30
CDR3aa: CAWSILTDTQYF
CDR3nt: TGTGCCTGGAGTATTCTCACAGATACGCAGTATTTT

d_gene: .
j_gene: TRBJ2-2
abundance: .
v_gene: TRBV6-6
CDR3aa: CASSKQSTGELFF
CDR3nt: TGTGCCAGCAGTAAACAAAGCACCGGGGAGCTGTTTTTT

d_gene: .
j_gene: TRBJ1-6
abundance: few
v_gene: TRBV10-3
CDR3aa: CAISDRDNSPLHF
CDR3nt: TGTGCCATCAGTGACAGGGATAATTCACCCCTCCACTTT

d_gene: .
j_gene: TRBJ1-1
abundance: few
v_gene: TRBV10-3
CDR3aa: CAAVRTLMNTEAFF
CDR3nt: TGTGCCGCAGTTAGGACACTCATGAACACTGAAGCTTTCTTT

d_gene: .
j_gene: TRBJ1-1
abundance: .
v_gene: TRBV30
CDR3aa: CAHGTYEAFF
CDR3nt: TGTGCTCATGGTACTTATGAAGCTTTCTTT